The clone carrying this T cell receptor beta chain occurred once. The assay was immunoSEQ multiplex PCR, and TCRdb's table has in-frame clones only and misses some. The top ten clones hold 7.5% to 10% of a sample with 150,000 to 200,000 clones, almost 95% of them seen once. The sample comes from a study of T cell responses to AZD1222 COVID-19 vaccine. The CDR3 is 15 amino acids. V was clipped by 5 bases and J by 0 bases, with 11 bases between them. The V gene's germline CDR1 is MNHEY and CDR2 SVGEGT. The chain couples TRBV6-2 or TRBV6-3 to TRBJ2-1, with a weak D call TRBD1 (6 bases). The clonotype was recovered from an adult in good health. The source was peripheral blood, collected on day 0 of AZD1222 vaccination. The CDR3 region is CASSPQGGSYNEQFF. In DNA, the CDR3 is TGTGCCAGCAGTCCACAGGGTGGCTCCTACAATGAGCAGTTCTTC.